These 9 T cell receptor beta chains originate from one sample sequenced in a study of T cell responses to AZD1222 COVID-19 vaccine (dated by TCRdb to the early 2020s). Sample time point, as interpreted from the label and publication: baseline before first vaccination. The library was generated by the immunoSEQ multiplex PCR assay. Not all clones reach the TCRdb copy of this immuneACCESS table, which keeps in-frame sequences only. Checked studies attribute under half of the gap to unresolved V genes and leave the rest unexplained. This sample gives some 180,000 clones in total; 80% to 90% of them show up just once. The top ten constitute around 6.4% of the sample. This sample comprised peripheral blood, obtained on day 0 of AZD1222 vaccination. The receptors originated from an adult in good health.

The V gene is TRBV10-2, the J gene TRBJ1-5, with 7 bases matching TRBD1. With 10 bases clipped from V and 6 bases from J, the junction kept 9 bases outside the gene matches. This CDR3 is 13 amino acids long. Germline V gives CDR1 WSHSY, CDR2 SAAADI. The CDR3 spells CATRDSVVQPQHF. The CDR3 DNA reads as TGCGCCACCAGGGACAGTGTAGTTCAGCCCCAGCATTTT.

This sequence joins TRBV7-9 and TRBJ1-6; D is unresolved. The CDR3 extends over 16 amino acids. Trimming cost V 5 bases and J 0 bases, with 11 bases left between them. The germline V gene encodes CDR1 SEHNR and CDR2 FQNEAQ (reference sequence). This CDR3 is CASSVGSGSYNSPLHF. The DNA for the CDR3 is TGTGCCAGCAGCGTTGGTTCGGGCTCCTATAATTCACCCCTCCACTTT. The full variable domain, its missing parts supplied by reference TRBV7-9 and TRBJ1-6, is DTGVSQNPRHKITKRGQNVTFRCDPISEHNRLYWYRQTLGQGPEFLTYFQNEAQLEKSRLLSDRFSAERPKGSFSTLEIQRTEQGDSAMYLCASSVGSGSYNSPLHFGNGTRLTVT.

As DNA, the CDR3 is TGCGCCAGCAGTGAGTCGAGGGGGAAGTACAATGAGCAGTTCTTC. Its translation: CASSESRGKYNEQFF. The chain employs TRBV10-2 and TRBJ2-1, with D maybe TRBD1 (6 bases). The V end was cut by 0 bases, the J end by 4 bases, with 10 bases between. The germline V gene has CDR1 WSHSY and CDR2 SAAADI. The CDR3 sequence is 15 residues long.

V gene TRBV30 combines with J gene TRBJ2-7; 8 bases line up with TRBD1. The CDR3 totals 13 residues. Germline CDR1 is GTSNPN and CDR2 is SVGIG (reference sequence). Germline trimming cut 7 bases from V and 7 bases from J; bases unmatched to any gene: 12. CDR3: CASNGQGPGEQYF. CDR3 bases: TGTGCCTCGAACGGACAGGGTCCGGGGGAGCAGTACTTC.

The chain employs TRBV11-2 and TRBJ2-7; the D gene is possibly TRBD1 (5 bases). Germline-derived CDR1 and CDR2 are SGHAT and FQNNGV. The CDR3 spans 13 residues. V lost 3 bases to trimming and J lost 5 bases, with 11 bases between them. This chain's CDR3 is CASSFRQGNEQYF. The CDR3 nucleotides read TGTGCCAGCAGCTTTAGGCAGGGCAACGAGCAGTACTTC. Filled out from reference TRBV11-2 and TRBJ2-7, the complete variable domain reads EAGVAQSPRYKIIEKRQSVAFWCNPISGHATLYWYQQILGQGPKLLIQFQNNGVVDDSQLPKDRFSAERLKGVDSTLKIQPAKLEDSAVYLCASSFRQGNEQYFGPGTRLTVT.

The chain uses TRBV18 and TRBJ1-4, with TRBD1 matching 7 bases. The J segment lost 7 bases and the V segment lost 5 bases, leaving 10 bases of the junction unmatched. The CDR3 runs 15 residues. Germline V gene data show CDR1 as KGHSH and CDR2 as LQKENI. The CDR3 DNA reads TGTGCCAGCTCAAGGGGACAGATCGGGAGTGAAAAACTGTTTTTT. Its translation: CASSRGQIGSEKLFF.

V is TRBV7-3 and J is TRBJ2-1, with TRBD1 matching 7 bases. The CDR3 has 13 amino acids. The J segment lost 6 bases and the V segment lost 5 bases, leaving 4 bases of the junction unmatched. CDR1 and CDR2 from the germline V gene are SGHTA and FQGTGA. CDR3 residues: CASSAPGGNEQFF. CDR3 nucleotides: TGTGCCAGCAGCGCCCCAGGGGGCAATGAGCAGTTCTTC.

The CDR3 DNA reads as TGTGCCAGCAGGGACCACTATAGCAATCAGCCCCAGCATTTT. This sequence encodes CASRDHYSNQPQHF. V is TRBV28 and J is TRBJ1-5; D gene uncertain. Trimming cost V 6 bases and J 0 bases, with 9 bases left between them. Per the germline V gene, CDR1 is MDHEN and CDR2 is SYDVKM. The CDR3 extends over 14 amino acids.

The chain combines TRBV23-1 with TRBJ2-7; the D gene is possibly TRBD1 (5 bases). TRBV23-1 counts as an open reading frame of uncertain function. The length of the CDR3 is 14 residues. This chain's CDR3 is CAPLKRGYQSGVYF. The CDR3 DNA reads as TGCGCTCCCCTGAAAAGGGGTTATCAGTCAGGTGTGTACTTC.